A selection of T cell receptor beta chains follows, all from one sample in a study of blood T cells in healthy people across ages. One entry per CDR3 protein results from TCRdb running MiXCR on the 5' RACE reads. This table has under 800,000 distinct CDR3 sequences, approximately 21% appearing once. The specimen was blood. The source of these receptors is a man in his 70s in good health. Both conserved end residues are trimmed from each CDR3. Size is omitted from some rows. Given values are once, few, many or a class for expanded clones.

size | J | V | CDR3
. | TRBJ2-6 | TRBV20-1 | SASRNSGANVLT
. | TRBJ2-1 | TRBV7-2 | ASSLRRSTGTSYNEQF
. | TRBJ1-2 | TRBV7-9 | ASSKENYGYT
. | TRBJ2-3 | TRBV20-1 | SASTSGLATDTQY
. | TRBJ1-2 | TRBV7-9 | ASSLPLLDYGYT
. | TRBJ2-2 | TRBV3-1 | ASSQDSARGELF
few | . | TRBV2 | TSSERRAGGGEQF
. | . | TRBV7-2 | ASSFGPNGEQY
. | TRBJ1-3 | TRBV7-2 | ASSLAEPGGTGNTIY
. | TRBJ2-1 | TRBV5-1 | ASSLGLAGGNSYNEQF
. | TRBJ1-3 | TRBV10-3 | AIRNRGNTIY
. | TRBJ2-3 | TRBV5-1 | ASSFSGRGSLDTQY
. | . | TRBV19 | ASGRTGSSYNEQF
. | TRBJ1-5 | TRBV6-1 | ASSVPAGGDQPQH
few | TRBJ2-2 | TRBV4-1 | ASSQVAGVDQTGELF
. | TRBJ2-5 | TRBV20-1 | SASSRSGKETQY
few | TRBJ1-2 | TRBV20-1 | SARIQGDYGYT
few | TRBJ2-7 | TRBV3-1 | ASSQDGTSGVYEQY
. | TRBJ2-5 | TRBV20-1 | SARDSSAETQY
. | TRBJ2-1 | TRBV4-1 | ASSQDNWTLAMLDNEQF
few | TRBJ2-5 | TRBV4-3 | ASSQDLGLAGETRGTQY
. | TRBJ1-6 | TRBV30 | AWSVFNSPLH
. | TRBJ2-7 | TRBV20-1 | SARDPRDTKYEQY
. | TRBJ2-7 | TRBV3-1 | ASSHQDTYYEQY
few | TRBJ2-5 | TRBV7-2 | ASSSSGGRAETQY
. | TRBJ2-5 | TRBV6-2/TRBV6-3 | ASSYSLAGKRETQY
. | TRBJ2-2 | TRBV2 | ASSRGFANTGELF
few | TRBJ2-4 | TRBV29-1 | SVASGRAKNIQY
many | TRBJ2-5 | TRBV29-1 | SVIYRRRESQETQY
few | TRBJ2-5 | TRBV6-2/TRBV6-3 | ASSYSKIGSLFGETQY
few | TRBJ2-3 | TRBV7-2 | ASRFRTSGRLVTDTQY
. | TRBJ2-3 | TRBV29-1 | SVEDGALQADTQY
. | TRBJ2-5 | TRBV15 | ATSRRVRETQY
few | TRBJ2-7 | TRBV12-3/TRBV12-4 | ASSLGGTKAYEQY
. | TRBJ2-1 | TRBV29-1 | SVELTSGIEQF
few | TRBJ2-6 | TRBV7-2 | ASSPVSGRSGANVLT
many | TRBJ2-7 | TRBV20-1 | SATGLSYEQY
few | TRBJ2-1 | TRBV12-3/TRBV12-4 | ASNFGSYNEQF
. | TRBJ2-4 | TRBV5-1 | ASSFSGGGKNIQY
. | TRBJ2-1 | TRBV5-6 | ASSWDRGSTREQF
. | TRBJ2-1 | TRBV10-3 | AISGLAGGERNEQF
. | TRBJ1-6 | TRBV3-1 | ASSQQGARDSPLH
. | TRBJ2-2 | TRBV9 | ASSALRGSNTGELF
. | TRBJ2-5 | TRBV7-2 | ASSTPTGTALF
few | TRBJ2-2 | TRBV5-6 | ASSVTGLNGELF
. | TRBJ2-1 | TRBV7-9 | ASRPWGYEQF
few | TRBJ2-5 | TRBV29-1 | SVREDQETQY
few | TRBJ2-5 | TRBV21-1 | ASSKAGLAGAVKTQY
few | TRBJ1-2 | TRBV20-1 | SAEVTTSHGYT
many | TRBJ1-1 | TRBV5-1 | ASSRGQGATEAF
many | TRBJ2-1 | TRBV2 | ASSMAETYNEQF
. | TRBJ1-2 | TRBV9 | ASSRQGGLNYGYT
. | TRBJ2-7 | TRBV10-3 | AIRETSGSYEQY